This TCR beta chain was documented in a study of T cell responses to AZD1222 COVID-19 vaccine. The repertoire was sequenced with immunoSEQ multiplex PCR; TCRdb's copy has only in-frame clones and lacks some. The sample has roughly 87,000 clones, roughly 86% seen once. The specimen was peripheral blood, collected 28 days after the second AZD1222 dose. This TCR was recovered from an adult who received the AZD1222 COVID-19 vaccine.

The CDR3 DNA is TGCGCCAGCACTCGGGACAGCACCTACAATGAGCAGTTCTTC. Translated: CASTRDSTYNEQFF. The chain couples TRBV5-1 to TRBJ2-1; 7 nucleotides match TRBD1. The CDR3 length is 14 residues. V gave up 6 bases and J gave up 2 bases; unmatched junction bases: 5. CDR1 and CDR2 (germline): SGHRS, YFSETQ.